Here is one T cell receptor (beta chain) with its context. CDR1 and CDR2 from the germline V gene are SGHTA and FQGNSA. The length of the CDR3 is 16 residues. The V end lost 5 bases, the J end lost 3 bases, and 20 bases lay between the germline ends. The data belong to a study of shared T cell receptors in the human thymus. The data were produced by immunoSEQ multiplex PCR, yet TCRdb's version contains in-frame clones alone and is incomplete. In the table there are roughly 560,000 clones, around 78% of which are singletons. These sequences were also reported in another study, on human thymus T cells. That work adds: Donor material was obtained from healthy Finnish infants undergoing corrective surgery for congenital heart defects. Corrective heart surgery yielded the resections from which the thymus tissue came. The authors found apparently biased V and J gene usage in thymic and blood repertoires.

The specimen was thymocytes. The receptor was derived from a boy younger than two with a congenital heart defect. The gene calls are TRBV7-2 and TRBJ2-7, with D possibly being TRBD2 (6 bases). CDR3 sequence: CASSPSPTGRNYEQYF. The CDR3 DNA is TGTGCCAGCAGCCCTTCACCGACGGGGAGGAACTACGAGCAGTACTTC.